The clone carrying this TCR beta chain is termed medium-sized. Its antigen remains unknown. This record belongs to a study of glioma-infiltrating T cells. General study findings and limits: Above-expected tissue-blood divergence occurred in all gliomas, most in low-grade ones.

The iRepertoire nested amplicon-rescue multiplex PCR amplified TCR alpha and beta CDR3s from RNA. Input was roughly 85-450 ng of tissue mRNA or PBMC total RNA. MiXCR, run by TCRdb on the multiplex PCR reads, gives a single entry per CDR3 protein. Of roughly 4,700 distinct CDR3 sequences in the sample, roughly 23% are singletons; the top ten hold around 8.1%. V was pared by 6 bases and J by 7 bases, with 3 bases of the junction left unmatched. The CDR3 extends over 12 amino acids. Sequencing was performed on glioma tissue, nonneoplastic brain tissue, or PBMCs (not recorded which). This TCR came from a human donor with low-grade glioma or glioblastoma, undergoing nonglioma brain surgery, or in good health (not recorded which). V gene TRBV12-3 or TRBV12-4 combines with J gene TRBJ2-1; 7 nucleotides match TRBD2. The CDR3 region is CASSAGVNEQFF. CDR3 nucleotide sequence: TGTGCCAGCAGCGCGGGGGTAAATGAGCAGTTCTTC.